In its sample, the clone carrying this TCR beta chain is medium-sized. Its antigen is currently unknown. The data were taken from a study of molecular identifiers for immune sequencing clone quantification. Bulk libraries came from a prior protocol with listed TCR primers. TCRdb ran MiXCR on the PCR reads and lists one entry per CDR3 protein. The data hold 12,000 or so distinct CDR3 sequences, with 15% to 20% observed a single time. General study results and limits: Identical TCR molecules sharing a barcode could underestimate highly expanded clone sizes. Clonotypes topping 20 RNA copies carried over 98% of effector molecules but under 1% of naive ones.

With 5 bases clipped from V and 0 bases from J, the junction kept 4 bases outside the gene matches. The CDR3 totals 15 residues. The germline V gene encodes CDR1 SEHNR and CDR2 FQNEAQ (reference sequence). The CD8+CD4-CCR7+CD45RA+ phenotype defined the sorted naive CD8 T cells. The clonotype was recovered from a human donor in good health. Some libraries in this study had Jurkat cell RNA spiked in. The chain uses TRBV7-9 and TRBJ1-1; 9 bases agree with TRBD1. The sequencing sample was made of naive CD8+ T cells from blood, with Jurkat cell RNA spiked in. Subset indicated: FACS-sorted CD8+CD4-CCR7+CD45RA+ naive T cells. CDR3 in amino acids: CASSQGQGLNTEAFF. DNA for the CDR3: TGTGCCAGCAGCCAAGGACAGGGGTTGAACACTGAAGCTTTCTTT.